The 27 T cell receptor beta chains presented below share a single source sample, sequenced in a study of shared clonotypes between healthy human individuals. TCRdb's copy holds only in-frame clones and misses some; the assay was immunoSEQ multiplex PCR. The sample lists about 750,000 clones; around 93% were seen once. The naive CD8 subset, CD45RO-negative cells positively selected for CCR7, excluded terminally differentiated effector memory CD45RA+ cells. Sequences were obtained from naive CD8+ T cells sorted from blood. These receptors all stem from a man aged 30 to 39 in good health.

Points on this clone: At the DNA level, this CDR3 is encoded by other sequences in the same sample as well. The chain combines TRBV9 with TRBJ2-7, with 11 bases lining up with TRBD1. Losses at the gene ends were 0 bases for V and 4 bases for J; bases not matched to a gene: 3. The V gene's germline CDR1 is SGDLS and CDR2 YYNGEE. The CDR3 covers 15 residues. In nucleotides, the CDR3 is TGTGCCAGCAGCGTAGGGACAGGGGGCGGTTACGAGCAGTACTTC. Its translation: CASSVGTGGGYEQYF.

This chain uses TRBV6-6 with TRBJ1-1; D is uncertain. Trimming took 0 bases from V and 2 from J, leaving 10 bases between them. Germline CDR1 MNHNY, CDR2 SVGAGI (reference sequence). The CDR3 is 15 residues long. The CDR3, as DNA: TGTGCCAGCAGTTACTCGGCTGGTGGAAACACTGAAGCTTTCTTT. This gives the protein CASSYSAGGNTEAFF.

In DNA form, the CDR3 reads TGTGCCAGCAGTCTTTCCATTGAGACTATCCTTTACGAGCAGTACTTC. It specifies CASSLSIETILYEQYF. The chain has TRBV27 and TRBJ2-7; D may be TRBD2 (5 bases). Germline CDR1 and CDR2: MNHEY and SMNVEV (reference sequence). V lost 5 bases and J 4 bases, leaving 21 bases between the germline ends. The CDR3 spans 16 residues.

Concerning this clone: A clone one base away is much larger, so this may be a read error. The J gene is TRBJ2-7, the V gene TRBV7-9, with D possibly being TRBD2 (5 bases). The CDR3 runs 11 residues. Germline assignment: CDR1 SEHNR and CDR2 FQNEAQ (reference sequence). V was pared by 8 bases and J by 0 bases, with 5 bases between. The CDR3 sequence: CASGSSYEQYF. The CDR3 bases are TGTGCCAGCGGGAGCTCCTACGAGCAGTACTTC.

The rearrangement links TRBV29-1 to TRBJ1-1; D not resolved. Germline CDR1 SQVTM, CDR2 ANQGSEA. Trimming stripped 3 bases from V and 0 bases from J, with 17 bases between. This CDR3 spans 16 amino acids. CDR3 bases: TGCAGCGTTGACCCAAAGCTTGCCGATCTGAACACTGAAGCTTTCTTT. It specifies CSVDPKLADLNTEAFF.

The rearrangement joins TRBV19 to TRBJ2-7, with 13 bases aligning to TRBD2. The V gene end was trimmed by 1 base and the J gene end by 5 bases; junction bases not matched to a gene: 5. Germline V gene data show CDR1 as LNHDA and CDR2 as SQIVND (reference sequence). The CDR3 has 16 residues. CDR3 sequence reads: CASSIGLGLAGNEQYF. Written as DNA, the CDR3 is TGTGCCAGTAGTATAGGTCTGGGACTAGCGGGAAACGAGCAGTACTTC.

Details on this clone: At the DNA level, this CDR3 is encoded by other sequences in the same sample as well. The CDR3 here is CASSLRFSYEQYF. CDR3 sequence (DNA): TGTGCCAGCAGTTTGCGCTTTTCCTACGAGCAGTACTTC. The chain carries TRBV27 and TRBJ2-7; D unclear. Germline V lookup: CDR1 MNHEY, CDR2 SMNVEV (reference sequence). The CDR3 is 13 residues long. Trimming cost V 3 bases and J 1 base, with 7 bases left between them.

The CDR3 spells CATSRAIGEQYF. CDR3 in DNA: TGTGCCACCAGCAGAGCCATAGGGGAGCAGTACTTC. The genes are TRBV15 and TRBJ2-7; D is ambiguous. V was cut by 1 base and J by 7 bases, with 8 bases left in between. CDR1 is LNHNV, CDR2 YYDKDF, per germline (reference sequence). The CDR3 sequence is 12 residues long.

The rearrangement uses TRBV7-8 and TRBJ2-7; TRBD2 agrees at 13 bases. There are 21 residues in the CDR3. Germline CDR1 is SGHVS and CDR2 is FQNEAQ. Trimming at V came to 0 bases and at J to 0 bases, leaving 14 bases not matched to a gene. The DNA for the CDR3 is TGTGCCAGCAGCTTAGCGTTTGGAACGACCGGACTAGCGGGAGACTCCTACGAGCAGTACTTC. Protein product: CASSLAFGTTGLAGDSYEQYF.

This chain connects TRBV28 to TRBJ1-5; the match to TRBD1 covers 8 bases. The junction had 6 bases not matched to a gene; V was cut back by 2 bases and J by 6 bases. Germline CDR1 reads MDHEN; CDR2 reads SYDVKM. There are 15 residues in the CDR3. CDR3 nucleotides: TGTGCCAGCAGTTTAGGACAGGGAACGGTTCAGCCCCAGCATTTT. This gives the protein CASSLGQGTVQPQHF.

This chain joins TRBV4-2 and TRBJ2-1; D gene ambiguous. The ends were cut back, 0 bases at V and 0 bases at J, with 12 bases in the middle. Germline loops: CDR1 LGHNA, CDR2 YNFKEQ. The CDR3 contains 17 residues. DNA of the CDR3: TGTGCCAGCAGCCAAGAGATAAGCGATAGCTCCTACAATGAGCAGTTCTTC. Its protein is CASSQEISDSSYNEQFF.

This rearrangement joins TRBV4-1 to TRBJ2-7; 8 bases agree with TRBD2. The CDR3 has 15 amino acids. Germline lookup yields CDR1 MGHRA and CDR2 YSYEKL. After removal of 1 base from V and 4 bases from J, the junction contained 6 bases not matched to a gene. The CDR3 protein is CASSQGGSGVYEQYF. The CDR3, as DNA: TGCGCCAGCAGCCAAGGGGGTAGCGGGGTATACGAGCAGTACTTC.

The chain combines TRBV7-9 with TRBJ2-7, with 14 bases that match TRBD2. CDR3 length: 17 residues. J lost 4 bases, V lost 1 base, and 6 bases had no gene match. The germline V gene encodes CDR1 SEHNR and CDR2 FQNEAQ (reference sequence). Here the CDR3 DNA reads TGTGCCAGCAGCTTAGGGGATGGGACTAGCGGGAGTTACGAGCAGTACTTC. It is translated as CASSLGDGTSGSYEQYF.

The V and J genes are TRBV7-2 and TRBJ1-5; 7 bases agree with TRBD1. V gave up 2 bases and J gave up 0 bases; unmatched junction bases: 4. The CDR3 runs to 16 residues. The germline CDR1 and CDR2 sequences are SGHTA and FQGNSA. CDR3 nucleotides: TGTGCCAGCAGCTTAAGAGGGGGCCCTAGCAATCAGCCCCAGCATTTT. Its translation is CASSLRGGPSNQPQHF.

This clone has more than one count but fewer than ten. The chain uses TRBV19 and TRBJ2-1; the D gene is possibly TRBD2 (5 bases). CDR3 length: 13 amino acids. Per germline, CDR1 LNHDA and CDR2 SQIVND (reference sequence). Trimming cost V 1 base and J 15 bases, with 16 bases left between them. For the CDR3, the DNA is TGTGCCAGTAGTATAGGCCCGCCGGACTTAACGTTCTTC. Its protein is CASSIGPPDLTFF. Complete variable domain (other parts from reference TRBV19 and TRBJ2-1): DGGITQSPKYLFRKEGQNVTLSCEQNLNHDAMYWYRQDPGQGLRLIYYSQIVNDFQKGDIAEGYSVSREKKESFPLTVTSAQKNPTAFYLCASSIGPPDLTFFGPGTRLTVL.

The chain employs TRBV7-6 and TRBJ2-3; D is possibly TRBD1 (5 bases). Germline assignment: CDR1 SGHVS and CDR2 FNYEAQ. Trimming pared 3 bases from V and 5 bases from J, leaving 24 bases between. The CDR3 extends over 18 amino acids. The CDR3 DNA reads as TGTGCCAGCAGCTTCGGCGACTGGCAGGGCGTTTCGAAAGATACGCAGTATTTT. Translated, it gives CASSFGDWQGVSKDTQYF.

The rearrangement joins TRBV28 to TRBJ2-3; D is unresolved. Germline assignment: CDR1 MDHEN and CDR2 SYDVKM. V was clipped by 5 bases and J by 2 bases, with 14 bases between them. The CDR3 has 15 amino acids. Written as DNA, the CDR3 is TGTGCCAGCAGTCTCTTGGGCGCAACCACAGATACGCAGTATTTT. It translates to CASSLLGATTDTQYF.

This clone was recorded only once. The chain recombines TRBV5-1 with TRBJ1-1; tentative D call: TRBD1 (6 bases). With 3 bases removed from V and 3 bases from J, the gap between germline ends came to 18 bases. Per germline, CDR1 SGHRS and CDR2 YFSETQ. The CDR3 contains 16 residues. The DNA of the CDR3 is TGCGCCAGCAGCTACCACAGGGAAATCGGTGACACTGAAGCTTTCTTT. Translated: CASSYHREIGDTEAFF.

The chain has TRBV7-9 and TRBJ2-5; weak D call: TRBD1 (6 bases). The CDR3 is 14 residues long. V was trimmed by 4 bases and J by 1 base, leaving 10 bases between them. Germline values: CDR1 SEHNR, CDR2 FQNEAQ (reference sequence). CDR3 bases: TGTGCCAGCAGCTCCACAGGGTCCCAAGAGACCCAGTACTTC. Protein: CASSSTGSQETQYF.

This chain joins TRBV30 and TRBJ2-5; TRBD2 might be the D (5 bases). Germline V gene sequence: CDR1 GTSNPN, CDR2 SVGIG (reference sequence). The CDR3 covers 13 residues. V dropped 3 bases and J dropped 5 bases, with 13 bases sitting between them. The CDR3 loop reads CAWRLLGGETQYF. DNA for the CDR3: TGTGCCTGGAGACTTCTCGGCGGGGAGACCCAGTACTTC.

J is TRBJ2-7 and V is TRBV27; 14 bases map to TRBD2. This CDR3 region has 19 residues. Germline CDR1 is MNHEY and CDR2 is SMNVEV (reference sequence). V was pared by 5 bases and J by 5 bases, with 17 bases of the junction left unmatched. In nucleotides, the CDR3 is TGTGCCAGCAGTCGTCGACTGCCGGGACTAGCGGGAGTAAGCCACGAGCAGTACTTC. It translates to CASSRRLPGLAGVSHEQYF.

The V call is TRBV27, the J call TRBJ1-2; D is unresolved. Germline CDR1 reads MNHEY; CDR2 reads SMNVEV (reference sequence). This CDR3 region has 14 residues. V was shortened by 4 bases and J by 7 bases, with 16 bases between the two germline ends. CDR3 DNA sequence: TGTGCCAGCAGTTCACTGGGAGTGGCGGGTGGCTACACCTTC. Encoded protein: CASSSLGVAGGYTF.

This chain joins TRBV21-1 and TRBJ1-5; TRBD1, as called in the table, went unchecked against the DNA. TRBV21-1 is given as a pseudogene. The CDR3 extends over 10 amino acids. This CDR3 is CAGPIRPQHF. CDR3 in DNA: TGTGCCGGGCCGATCCGGCCCCAGCATTTT.

The genes are TRBV27 and TRBJ2-7, with 9 bases lining up with TRBD2. The CDR3 spans 13 residues. In germline, CDR1 is MNHEY, CDR2 SMNVEV (reference sequence). V lost 6 bases, J lost 2 bases, and 2 bases stayed unmatched. Here the CDR3 DNA reads TGTGCCAGCAGGGCGGGAGGGACCTACGAGCAGTACTTC. This gives the protein CASRAGGTYEQYF.

The rearrangement links TRBV14 to TRBJ2-1; D is unresolved. The V gene's germline CDR1 is SGHDN and CDR2 FVKESK. V dropped 4 bases and J dropped 8 bases, with 12 bases sitting between them. CDR3 length: 13 residues. The CDR3 spells CASSRSNPYEQFF. In DNA form, the CDR3 reads TGTGCCAGCAGCCGTAGTAATCCCTATGAGCAGTTCTTC.

V gene TRBV9 combines with J gene TRBJ2-1; 7 nucleotides agree with TRBD1. The V gene's germline CDR1 is SGDLS and CDR2 YYNGEE. After removal of 6 bases from V and 8 bases from J, the junction contained 11 bases not matched to a gene. The CDR3 totals 14 residues. The DNA of the CDR3 is TGTGCCAGCAACCGACAGGGCTTAAGGGATGAGCAGTTCTTC. It yields the protein CASNRQGLRDEQFF.

This chain links TRBV7-2 with TRBJ2-5, with 12 bases matching TRBD2. V lost 5 bases, J lost 5 bases, and 6 bases stayed unmatched. The CDR3 runs to 15 residues. The germline V gene has CDR1 SGHTA and CDR2 FQGNSA. CDR3 in amino acids: CASSPLAGGWETQYF. The CDR3 region has the DNA TGTGCCAGCAGCCCCCTAGCGGGAGGGTGGGAGACCCAGTACTTC.